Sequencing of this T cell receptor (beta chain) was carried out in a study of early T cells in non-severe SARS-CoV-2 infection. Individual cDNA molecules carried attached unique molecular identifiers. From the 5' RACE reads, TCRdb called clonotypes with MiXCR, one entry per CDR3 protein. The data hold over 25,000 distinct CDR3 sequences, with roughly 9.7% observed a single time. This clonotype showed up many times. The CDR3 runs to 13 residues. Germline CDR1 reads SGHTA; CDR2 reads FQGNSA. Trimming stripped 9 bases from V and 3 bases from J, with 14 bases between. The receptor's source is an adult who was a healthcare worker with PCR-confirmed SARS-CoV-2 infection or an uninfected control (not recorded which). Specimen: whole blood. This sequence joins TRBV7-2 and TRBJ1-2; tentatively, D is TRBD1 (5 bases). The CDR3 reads CASKGRGDYGYTF. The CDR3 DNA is TGTGCCAGTAAGGGGCGCGGGGACTATGGCTACACCTTC.